Listed here are 14 T cell receptor beta chains from one sample, sequenced in a study of neoadjuvant anti-PD-1 for oral cavity cancer (TCRdb year 2021). The time point label of this sample denotes: before neoadjuvant nivolumab. The library relied on the immunoSEQ multiplex PCR assay. Sourced from immuneACCESS, this table was stored by TCRdb with only in-frame sequences that have V and J called. A share of the clones is absent; for the studies checked, an unresolved V gene accounts for under half, and the remainder has no known explanation. For this sample there are over 10,000 clones; roughly 69% appear just once. Of the sample, just over 2% falls within the top ten clones. This sample comprised PBMCs, obtained before nivolumab (anti-PD-1) treatment. These receptors originate from a person between 40 and 79 years old with oral cavity squamous cell carcinoma.

The V and J genes are TRBV19 and TRBJ2-5; TRBD1 matches 9 bases. V lost 6 bases and J lost 0; bases outside the gene matches: 5. The CDR3 has 15 amino acids. Germline CDR1 reads LNHDA; CDR2 reads SQIVND (reference sequence). CDR3 sequence: CASRWTGAHQETQYF. DNA for the CDR3: TGTGCCAGTAGGTGGACAGGGGCGCACCAAGAGACCCAGTACTTC.

The J gene is TRBJ2-6, the V gene TRBV4-1, with unresolved D. V gave up 0 bases and J gave up 2 bases, with 20 bases separating them. Germline CDR1 reads MGHRA; CDR2 reads YSYEKL. The CDR3 totals 20 residues. CDR3 DNA: TGCGCCAGCAGCCAAGATAGAACAGCCATGACCCTCGCTGGGGCCAACGTCCTGACTTTC. Translated: CASSQDRTAMTLAGANVLTF.

The chain has TRBV2 and TRBJ1-1; no firm D call. CDR1 SNHLY and CDR2 FYNNEI come from the germline V gene. V was pared by 5 bases and J by 5 bases, with 15 bases between. This CDR3 spans 14 amino acids. The DNA for the CDR3 is TGTGCCAGCAGTCTCCAGGAGACGGGGACTGAAGCTTTCTTT. This gives the protein CASSLQETGTEAFF.

The V and J genes are TRBV25-1 and TRBJ1-3, with D unresolved. The CDR3 is 15 residues long. Trimming removed 5 bases from V and 5 bases from J, with 16 bases in between. Per germline, CDR1 MGHDK and CDR2 SYGVNS. As DNA, the CDR3 is TGTGCCAGCAGTTTCGGACGGGAACCGAGAAACACCATATATTTT. Encoded protein: CASSFGREPRNTIYF.

This clone was seen a handful of times. The gene calls are TRBV5-5 and TRBJ2-7; a weak D match, TRBD1 (5 bases). The CDR3 has 13 residues. V lost 2 bases and J lost 3, with 9 bases in between. CDR1 and CDR2 (germline): SGHKS, YYEKEE (reference sequence). CDR3 DNA sequence: TGTGCCAGCAGCTTAGAAGGGGTCTACGAGCAGTACTTC. It is translated as CASSLEGVYEQYF. Filled out from reference TRBV5-5 and TRBJ2-7, the complete variable domain reads DAGVTQSPTHLIKTRGQQVTLRCSPISGHKSVSWYQQVLGQGPQFIFQYYEKEERGRGNFPDRFSARQFPNYSSELNVNALLLGDSALYLCASSLEGVYEQYFGPGTRLTVT.

V usage is TRBV28 and J usage is TRBJ2-7; TRBD2 aligns across 7 bases. The trim removed 9 bases at V and 6 bases at J, leaving 11 bases unmatched. Germline lookup yields CDR1 MDHEN and CDR2 SYDVKM. CDR3 length: 13 amino acids. The CDR3 spells CASLKGGSGEQYF. The CDR3 DNA sequence: TGTGCCAGTCTTAAGGGCGGGAGTGGCGAGCAGTACTTC.

The chain links TRBV10-3 to TRBJ1-2; D is undetermined. The germline V gene has CDR1 ENHRY and CDR2 SYGVKD. The ends were cut back, 6 bases at V and 8 bases at J, with 7 bases in the middle. The CDR3 runs 10 residues. The CDR3 bases are TGTGCCATCAGGGAGGGAGGCTACACCTTC. Protein product: CAIREGGYTF.

The chain has TRBV2 and TRBJ2-7; D unresolved. Trimming removed 6 bases from V and 0 bases from J, with 6 bases in between. The CDR3 extends over 12 amino acids. Germline V gene data show CDR1 as SNHLY and CDR2 as FYNNEI. The CDR3 DNA reads TGTGCCAGCAGCCCCAGCTCCTACGAGCAGTACTTC. Residues: CASSPSSYEQYF.

This clone occurred a few times. The rearrangement links TRBV6-5 to TRBJ1-6; weak D call: TRBD1 (6 bases). Germline V lookup: CDR1 MNHEY, CDR2 SVGAGI. The CDR3 has 15 residues. Trimming took off 6 bases at V and 6 bases at J, with 15 bases between the two ends. CDR3 amino acids: CASRGGQGGNSPLHF. For the CDR3, the DNA is TGTGCCAGCAGAGGGGGGCAGGGCGGTAATTCACCCCTCCACTTT.

The chain couples TRBV5-6 to TRBJ1-2; 7 bases map to TRBD1. CDR1 is SGHDT, CDR2 YYEEEE, per germline. Trimming removed 6 bases from V and 2 bases from J; junction bases left unmatched: 13. CDR3 length equals 16 residues. This chain's CDR3 is CASNINTGQRNYGYTF. CDR3 bases: TGTGCCAGCAACATAAATACGGGACAGAGAAACTATGGCTACACCTTC.

This chain joins TRBV4-1 and TRBJ1-1; D perhaps matches TRBD1 (6 bases). With 6 bases removed from V and 4 bases from J, the gap between germline ends came to 18 bases. Germline values: CDR1 MGHRA, CDR2 YSYEKL. CDR3 length: 15 residues. This chain's CDR3 is CASSPSGVGGTEAFF. Here the CDR3 DNA reads TGCGCCAGCAGTCCCTCGGGGGTAGGGGGCACTGAAGCTTTCTTT.

The chain carries TRBV29-1 and TRBJ2-4; possibly TRBD2 for D (6 bases). The CDR3 has 18 amino acids. The V end lost 3 bases, the J end lost 0 bases, and 21 bases lay between the germline ends. Germline loops: CDR1 SQVTM, CDR2 ANQGSEA. The CDR3, as DNA: TGCAGCGTTGATGGGGAGGCTAGCCCGGGGATAGCCAAAAACATTCAGTACTTC. It yields the protein CSVDGEASPGIAKNIQYF.

The chain couples TRBV5-1 to TRBJ1-5, with unresolved D. The length of the CDR3 is 13 residues. Deletions cut 5 bases from V and 0 bases from J, with 6 bases between. Germline lookup yields CDR1 SGHRS and CDR2 YFSETQ. DNA of the CDR3: TGCGCCAGCAGGGAAAATAGCAATCAGCCCCAGCATTTT. The encoded protein is CASRENSNQPQHF.

The CDR3 DNA is TGTGCCAGCAGGTCACAAGCGGGCGGGGAGCTGTTTTTT. This translates into CASRSQAGGELFF. This chain links TRBV7-3 with TRBJ2-2, with a weak D call TRBD2 (6 bases). Germline V gene data show CDR1 as SGHTA and CDR2 as FQGTGA. CDR3 length equals 13 residues. The V gene lost 6 bases and the J gene lost 7 bases, with 12 bases spanning the gap. Full variable domain (missing parts from reference TRBV7-3 and TRBJ2-2): GAGVSQTPSNKVTEKGKYVELRCDPISGHTALYWYRQSLGQGPEFLIYFQGTGAADDSGLPNDRFFAVRPEGSVSTLKIQRTERGDSAVYLCASRSQAGGELFFGEGSRLTVL.